This TCR beta chain was observed in a study of T-cell memory formation after mild COVID-19. Study results and caveats: Among clones peaking at day 37 in the second wave, SARS-CoV-2 specificity remained unconfirmed.

Turning to this clonotype: What it recognizes is unknown.

The germline gives CDR1 SGDLS, CDR2 YYNGEE. After removal of 3 bases from V and 1 base from J, the junction contained 2 bases not matched to a gene. There are 15 residues in the CDR3. TCRdb reprocessed the 5' RACE reads via MiXCR and lists one record per CDR3 protein. Here the sample spans about 190,000 distinct CDR3 sequences, 27% being singletons. The chain couples TRBV9 to TRBJ2-7; the match to TRBD2 covers 12 bases. The sequenced sample consisted of PBMCs or a T cell subset sorted from them (not recorded which). The sequence derives from an adult woman who had mild COVID-19 (a few samples of this study predate the infection). Cell type and time point are not known. The CDR3 here is CASSGTSGESYEQYF. The CDR3 DNA reads TGTGCCAGCAGCGGGACTAGCGGGGAATCCTACGAGCAGTACTTC.